This T cell receptor beta chain was recorded in a study of OX40 agonist ivuxolimab in advanced cancers. Across the study: Cohort: 75% to 90% men, mean age 60, aged about 20 to 90. Earlier anti-PD-1, anti-PD-L1 or anti-CTLA-4 therapy was permitted; about 39% had received some. Study-level findings and limits: Both blood CD4+ and CD8+ T cells showed clonal growth by week 6 at 0.1 to 3.0 mg/kg.

As to this clone: Its specificity is unknown.

Generated by immunoSEQ multiplex PCR, the TCRdb table keeps only in-frame clones and is missing some. The sample records about 84,000 clones, more than 80% being singletons. V lost 2 bases and J lost 0, with 4 bases in between. The length of the CDR3 is 13 residues. Germline V gives CDR1 PRHDT, CDR2 FYEKMQ (reference sequence). The receptor was derived from an adult with an advanced solid tumor such as melanoma, head and neck, liver or kidney cancer. This chain joins TRBV13 and TRBJ1-1; D remains ambiguous. The sample here was CD4+ or CD8+ T cells sorted from blood, taken in a trial of the OX40 agonist ivuxolimab. CDR3 protein: CASSLRVNTEAFF. CDR3 sequence (DNA): TGTGCCAGCAGCTTAAGGGTGAACACTGAAGCTTTCTTT.